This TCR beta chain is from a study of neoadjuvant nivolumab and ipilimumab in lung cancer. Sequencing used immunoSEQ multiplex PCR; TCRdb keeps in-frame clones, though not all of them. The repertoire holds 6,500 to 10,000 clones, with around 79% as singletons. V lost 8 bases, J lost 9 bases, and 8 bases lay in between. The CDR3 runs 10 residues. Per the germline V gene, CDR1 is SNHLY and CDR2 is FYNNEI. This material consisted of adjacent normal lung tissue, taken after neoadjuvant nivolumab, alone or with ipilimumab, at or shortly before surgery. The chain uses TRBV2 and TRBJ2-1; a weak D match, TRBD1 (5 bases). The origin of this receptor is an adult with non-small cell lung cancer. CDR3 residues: CASEGVEQFF. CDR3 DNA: TGTGCCAGCGAAGGGGTTGAGCAGTTCTTC.